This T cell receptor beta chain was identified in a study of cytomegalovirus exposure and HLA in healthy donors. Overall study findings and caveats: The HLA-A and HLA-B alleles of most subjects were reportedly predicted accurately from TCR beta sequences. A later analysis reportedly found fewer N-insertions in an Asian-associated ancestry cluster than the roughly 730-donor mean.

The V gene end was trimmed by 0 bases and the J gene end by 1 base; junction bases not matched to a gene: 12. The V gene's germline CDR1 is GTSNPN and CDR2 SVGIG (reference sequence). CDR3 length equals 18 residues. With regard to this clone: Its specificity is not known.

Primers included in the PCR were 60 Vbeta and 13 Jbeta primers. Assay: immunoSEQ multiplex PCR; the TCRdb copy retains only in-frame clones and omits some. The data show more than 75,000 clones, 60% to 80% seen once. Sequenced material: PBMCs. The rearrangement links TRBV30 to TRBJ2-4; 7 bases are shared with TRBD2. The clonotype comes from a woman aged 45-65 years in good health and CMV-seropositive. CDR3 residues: CAWSVMFRGGEAKNIQYF. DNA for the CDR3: TGTGCCTGGAGTGTAATGTTTCGGGGAGGGGAGGCCAAAAACATTCAGTACTTC.